Listed below are T cell receptor beta chains from one sample, sequenced in a study of control samples from healthy donors and cancer patients. The table came from immunoSEQ multiplex PCR; TCRdb's copy has only in-frame clones and leaves some out. The table has some 96,000 clones, 85% to 95% seen once. The sequenced sample was blood. The source is a man younger than 30 in good health. Each CDR3 is given with its conserved first and last residue. The D gene is left open where the match is weak. Rows may omit the clone size; those that give it use once, few, many or a size class.

CDR3: CASTYVLYGYTF
DNA: TGTGCCAGCACCTACGTTCTCTATGGCTACACCTTC
J: TRBJ1-2
size: few
D: .
V: TRBV7-2

CDR3: CSVDGTGTGNYGYTF
DNA: TGCAGCGTTGACGGAACCGGGACAGGGAACTATGGCTACACCTTC
J: TRBJ1-2
size: .
D: TRBD1
V: TRBV29-1

CDR3: CASSQETGPEKLFF
DNA: TGCGCCAGCAGCCAAGAAACGGGCCCGGAAAAACTGTTTTTT
J: TRBJ1-4
size: .
D: .
V: TRBV4-1

CDR3: CASSVGQGADGYTF
DNA: TGTGCCAGCAGCGTAGGCCAGGGGGCGGATGGCTACACCTTC
J: TRBJ1-2
size: .
D: TRBD1
V: TRBV9

CDR3: CAWRRQAGELFF
DNA: TGTGCCTGGAGACGACAGGCCGGGGAGCTGTTTTTT
J: TRBJ2-2
size: .
D: .
V: TRBV30

CDR3: CASSFLLAGLSSYEQYF
DNA: TGTGCCAGCAGTTTTCTCCTAGCGGGACTCAGCTCCTACGAGCAGTACTTC
J: TRBJ2-7
size: .
D: TRBD2
V: TRBV27

CDR3: CASSGAGSVREQYF
DNA: TGCGCCAGCAGTGGCGCGGGTTCCGTGAGGGAGCAGTACTTC
J: TRBJ2-7
size: few
D: .
V: TRBV10-1

CDR3: CASSVSGGHQPQHF
DNA: TGTGCCAGCAGCGTGTCAGGGGGCCATCAGCCCCAGCATTTT
J: TRBJ1-5
size: .
D: TRBD1
V: TRBV9

CDR3: CAWTGRPPALGNTF
DNA: TGTGCCTGGACAGGCAGGCCTCCTGCCCTTGGGAACACCTTC
J: TRBJ1-2
size: .
D: .
V: TRBV30

CDR3: CASSEQNTEAFF
DNA: TGTGCCAGCAGTGAACAGAACACTGAAGCTTTCTTT
J: TRBJ1-1
size: .
D: .
V: TRBV2

CDR3: CASSLVGGGAFF
DNA: TGTGCCAGCAGTTTAGTTGGGGGTGGGGCTTTCTTT
J: TRBJ1-1
size: .
D: .
V: TRBV12-3/TRBV12-4

CDR3: CASSIEGSNSPLHF
DNA: TGTGCCAGTAGTATCGAGGGTAGTAATTCACCCCTCCACTTT
J: TRBJ1-6
size: .
D: .
V: TRBV19

CDR3: CASRDPGGRASDTQYF
DNA: TGTGCCAGCAGGGATCCCGGTGGAAGAGCCTCAGATACGCAGTATTTT
J: TRBJ2-3
size: once
D: .
V: TRBV2

CDR3: CASRPGTQSQETQYF
DNA: TGTGCCAGCAGACCCGGGACTCAGTCACAAGAGACCCAGTACTTC
J: TRBJ2-5
size: .
D: .
V: TRBV27

CDR3: CASGKRNTEAFF
DNA: TGTGCCAGCGGAAAAAGAAACACTGAAGCTTTCTTT
J: TRBJ1-1
size: .
D: .
V: TRBV2

CDR3: CASSLSGTGSEAFF
DNA: TGCGCCAGCAGCCTATCAGGGACAGGGAGTGAAGCTTTCTTT
J: TRBJ1-1
size: .
D: TRBD1
V: TRBV4-1

CDR3: CASSPGTDYGGYTF
DNA: TGCGCCAGCAGCCCCGGGACAGACTATGGCGGCTACACCTTC
J: TRBJ1-2
size: .
D: TRBD1
V: TRBV5-1

CDR3: CASSERGGPVAFF
DNA: TGCGCCAGCAGTGAGCGAGGTGGGCCCGTGGCTTTCTTT
J: TRBJ1-1
size: .
D: .
V: TRBV10-1

CDR3: CASSPSRREGDQPQHF
DNA: TGTGCCAGCAGCCCTAGCCGCCGGGAAGGAGATCAGCCCCAGCATTTT
J: TRBJ1-5
size: .
D: .
V: TRBV7-8

CDR3: CASSFWGIGQPQHF
DNA: TGTGCCAGCAGCTTCTGGGGAATAGGACAGCCCCAGCATTTT
J: TRBJ1-5
size: .
D: .
V: TRBV7-9

CDR3: CASSLVPSADTQYF
DNA: TGCGCCAGCAGCTTGGTTCCTAGCGCAGATACGCAGTATTTT
J: TRBJ2-3
size: .
D: .
V: TRBV5-1

CDR3: CASSLSDRVTQPQHF
DNA: TGTGCCAGCAGCCTTTCAGACAGGGTAACTCAGCCCCAGCATTTT
J: TRBJ1-5
size: .
D: TRBD1
V: TRBV7-2

CDR3: CASSQDRGNYGYTF
DNA: TGTGCCAGCAGCCAAGATAGGGGGAACTATGGCTACACCTTC
J: TRBJ1-2
size: .
D: .
V: TRBV14

CDR3: CASSGRVNSIATNEKLFF
DNA: TGTGCCAGCAGTGGGCGGGTCAACTCGATTGCAACTAATGAAAAACTGTTTTTT
J: TRBJ1-4
size: .
D: .
V: TRBV2